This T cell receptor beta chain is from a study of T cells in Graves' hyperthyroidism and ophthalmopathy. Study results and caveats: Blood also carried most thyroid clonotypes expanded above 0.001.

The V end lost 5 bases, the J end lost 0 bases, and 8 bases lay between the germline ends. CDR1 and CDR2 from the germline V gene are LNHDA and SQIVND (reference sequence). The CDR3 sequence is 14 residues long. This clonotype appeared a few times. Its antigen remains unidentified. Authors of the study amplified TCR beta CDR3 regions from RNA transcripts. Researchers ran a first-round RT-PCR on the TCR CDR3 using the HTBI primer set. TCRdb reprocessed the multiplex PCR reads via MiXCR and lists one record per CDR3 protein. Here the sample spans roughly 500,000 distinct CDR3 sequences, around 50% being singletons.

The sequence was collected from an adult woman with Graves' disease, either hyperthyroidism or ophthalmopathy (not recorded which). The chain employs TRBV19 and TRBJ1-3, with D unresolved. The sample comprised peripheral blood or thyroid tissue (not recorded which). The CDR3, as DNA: TGTGCCAGTAGTTCGTGGTACTCTGGAAACACCATATATTTT. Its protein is CASSSWYSGNTIYF.